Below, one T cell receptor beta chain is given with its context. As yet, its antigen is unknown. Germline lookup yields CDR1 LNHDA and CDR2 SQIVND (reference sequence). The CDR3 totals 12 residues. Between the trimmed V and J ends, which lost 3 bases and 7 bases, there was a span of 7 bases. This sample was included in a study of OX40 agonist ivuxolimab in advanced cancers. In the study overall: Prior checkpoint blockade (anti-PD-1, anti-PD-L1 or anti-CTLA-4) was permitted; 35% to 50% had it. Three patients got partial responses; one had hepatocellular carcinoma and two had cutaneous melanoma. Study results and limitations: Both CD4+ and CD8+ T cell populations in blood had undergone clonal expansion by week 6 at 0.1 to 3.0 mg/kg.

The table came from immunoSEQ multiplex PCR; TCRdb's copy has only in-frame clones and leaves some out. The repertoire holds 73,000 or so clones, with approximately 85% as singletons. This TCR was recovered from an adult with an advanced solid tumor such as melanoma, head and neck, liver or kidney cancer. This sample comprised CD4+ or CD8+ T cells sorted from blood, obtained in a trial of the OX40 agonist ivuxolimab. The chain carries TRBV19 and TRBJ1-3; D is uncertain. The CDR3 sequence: CASSMKGNTIYF. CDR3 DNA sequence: TGTGCCAGTAGTATGAAGGGCAACACCATATATTTT.